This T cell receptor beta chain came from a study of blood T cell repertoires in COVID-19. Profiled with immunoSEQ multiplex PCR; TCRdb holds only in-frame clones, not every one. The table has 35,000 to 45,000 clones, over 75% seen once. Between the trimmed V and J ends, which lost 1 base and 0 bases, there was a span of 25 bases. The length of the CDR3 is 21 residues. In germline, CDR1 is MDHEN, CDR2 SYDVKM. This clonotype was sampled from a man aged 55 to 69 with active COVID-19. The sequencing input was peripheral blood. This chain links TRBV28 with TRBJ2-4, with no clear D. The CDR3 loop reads CASSLSLVVEEDLIAKNIQYF. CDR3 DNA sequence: TGTGCCAGCAGTTTATCCCTGGTAGTAGAGGAAGACCTTATAGCCAAAAACATTCAGTACTTC. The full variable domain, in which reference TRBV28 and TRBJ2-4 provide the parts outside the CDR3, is DVKVTQSSRYLVKRTGEKVFLECVQDMDHENMFWYRQDPGLGLRLIYFSYDVKMKEKGDIPEGYSVSREKKERFSLILESASTNQTSMYLCASSLSLVVEEDLIAKNIQYFGAGTRLSVL.